Presented here are 30 T cell receptor beta chains from one specimen sequenced in a study of T cell responses to AZD1222 COVID-19 vaccine. Using immunoSEQ multiplex PCR, the repertoire was profiled, and TCRdb retains in-frame clones only, with some absent. This sample yields fewer than 80,000 clones, of which 88% are seen a single time; 9% to 10% belongs to the top ten. Source: peripheral blood, taken 28 days after the second dose of the MenACWY control vaccine. All receptors derive from an adult who received the MenACWY meningococcal vaccine as a control.

CDR3 residues: CASSQGQGGTEAFF. CDR3 bases: TGTGCCAGCAGCCAAGGACAGGGAGGAACTGAAGCTTTCTTT. The chain recombines TRBV3-1 (or the pseudogene TRBV3-2) with TRBJ1-1; 7 bases agree with TRBD1. Looked up from germline, CDR1 is LGHDT and CDR2 is YNNKEL (reference sequence). This CDR3 has 14 amino acids. Trimming removed 1 base from V and 5 bases from J; junction bases left unmatched: 4.

The chain carries TRBV3-1 (or the pseudogene TRBV3-2) and TRBJ2-1; 9 bases are a match to TRBD2. V was clipped by 3 bases and J by 3 bases; unmatched bases: 9. The V gene's germline CDR1 is LGHDT and CDR2 YNNKEL (reference sequence). The CDR3 is made up of 17 amino acids. In nucleotides, the CDR3 is TGTGCCAGCAGCCAGGGGTTTAGCGGGGGCCTCTACAATGAGCAGTTCTTC. Translated, it gives CASSQGFSGGLYNEQFF.

The chain recombines TRBV6-1 with TRBJ2-5; TRBD2 aligns across 16 bases. The CDR3 consists of 17 residues. Trimming at V came to 4 bases and at J to 5 bases, leaving 7 bases not matched to a gene. Germline assignment: CDR1 MNHNS and CDR2 SASEGT. CDR3 in amino acids: CASSVGLAGGIGETQYF. CDR3 nucleotides: TGTGCCAGCAGTGTGGGACTAGCGGGGGGGATTGGTGAGACCCAGTACTTC.

The gene calls are TRBV6-5 and TRBJ1-5; the D gene is possibly TRBD1 (5 bases). V lost 5 bases and J lost 3, with 14 bases in between. This CDR3 has 15 amino acids. The germline V gene has CDR1 MNHEY and CDR2 SVGAGI. CDR3 sequence reads: CASSTGTTTNQPQHF. CDR3 bases: TGTGCCAGCAGTACCGGGACCACGACCAATCAGCCCCAGCATTTT.

The gene calls are TRBV27 and TRBJ2-7; a possible D gene is TRBD1 (6 bases). The CDR3 consists of 13 residues. V lost 3 bases, J lost 5 bases, and 11 bases lay in between. In germline, CDR1 is MNHEY, CDR2 SMNVEV (reference sequence). CDR3 DNA: TGTGCCAGCAGTTTTCCCGGACAGAACGAGCAGTACTTC. It yields the protein CASSFPGQNEQYF.

The chain carries TRBV2 and TRBJ1-3; D not certain. This CDR3 has 15 amino acids. V was shortened by 3 bases and J by 2 bases, with 11 bases between the two germline ends. CDR1 and CDR2 from the germline V gene are SNHLY and FYNNEI. CDR3 in amino acids: CASSDATLAGNTIYF. The CDR3 DNA reads TGTGCCAGCAGTGATGCGACTTTGGCTGGAAACACCATATATTTT.

The chain links TRBV7-3 to TRBJ2-5, with TRBD2 identical over 8 bases. Germline V CDR1 and CDR2: SGHTA, FQGTGA. The CDR3 loop spans 16 amino acids. J lost 1 base, V lost 5 bases, and 9 bases had no gene match. CDR3 sequence (DNA): TGTGCCAGCAGCAGAAACGGGCGGGGGGTCCAAGAGACCCAGTACTTC. It encodes CASSRNGRGVQETQYF.

The chain carries TRBV4-1 and TRBJ2-1, with TRBD2 matching 8 bases. The germline V gene encodes CDR1 MGHRA and CDR2 YSYEKL. The CDR3 totals 17 residues. The V segment lost 0 bases and the J segment 1 base; nucleotides outside the gene matches: 5. The chain's CDR3 is CASSQDWSGGSYNEQFF. The CDR3 DNA reads TGCGCCAGCAGCCAAGATTGGAGCGGGGGATCCTACAATGAGCAGTTCTTC.

This chain joins TRBV2 and TRBJ1-1; D gene uncertain. The CDR3 length is 14 residues. The V end was cut by 8 bases, the J end by 5 bases, with 18 bases between. From germline, CDR1 is SNHLY and CDR2 FYNNEI. CDR3 nucleotides: TGTGCCAGCCGGAACCGGTACGAACGAACTGAAGCTTTCTTT. This codes for CASRNRYERTEAFF.

The chain carries TRBV28 and TRBJ1-3; D is perhaps TRBD1 (5 bases). This CDR3 comprises 13 residues. Trimming cost V 11 bases and J 1 base, with 12 bases left between them. Germline CDR1 is MDHEN and CDR2 is SYDVKM. The CDR3 DNA reads as TGTGCCGCCCGGGGCGGGTCTGGAAACACCATATATTTT. Translating it yields CAARGGSGNTIYF.

The rearrangement links TRBV6-5 to TRBJ2-3, with a tentative D call TRBD1 (6 bases). Trimming took 4 bases from V and 1 from J, leaving 12 bases between them. CDR3 length equals 15 residues. Germline V CDR1 and CDR2: MNHEY, SVGAGI. In DNA form, the CDR3 reads TGTGCCAGCAGTTTCCTTGGGGGCCGCACAGATACGCAGTATTTT. Its protein product is CASSFLGGRTDTQYF.

The chain uses TRBV5-1 and TRBJ1-5, with a weak D call TRBD1 (5 bases). With 1 base removed from V and 3 bases from J, the gap between germline ends came to 8 bases. Germline values: CDR1 SGHRS, CDR2 YFSETQ. The CDR3 totals 14 residues. CDR3 DNA sequence: TGCGCCAGCAGCTTGCGGGGGGACAATCAGCCCCAGCATTTT. Translating gives CASSLRGDNQPQHF.

In DNA, the CDR3 is TGCGCCAGCAGCCCTAACAGGTCTCCCGCGAACACCGGGGAGCTGTTTTTT. Translation: CASSPNRSPANTGELFF. J is TRBJ2-2 and V is TRBV4-1; TRBD1 might be the D (5 bases). Germline V gives CDR1 MGHRA, CDR2 YSYEKL. This CDR3 is built from 17 residues. V lost 4 bases to trimming and J lost 0 bases, with 15 bases between them.

This chain connects TRBV6-5 to TRBJ2-5, with TRBD1 matching 10 bases. Germline CDR1 is MNHEY and CDR2 is SVGAGI. The CDR3 consists of 14 residues. Unmatched junction bases numbered 6, after V lost 6 bases and J lost 5 bases. CDR3 nucleotide sequence: TGTGCCAGCAGACGGACAGGGGGATCCGAGACCCAGTACTTC. It yields the protein CASRRTGGSETQYF.

The rearrangement joins TRBV6-5 to TRBJ2-2; the match to TRBD1 covers 9 bases. This CDR3 comprises 13 residues. V gave up 10 bases and J gave up 5 bases; unmatched junction bases: 5. Germline V gene sequence: CDR1 MNHEY, CDR2 SVGAGI. The CDR3 sequence: CAIGQGRTGELFF. The DNA for the CDR3 is TGTGCCATCGGACAGGGGCGGACCGGGGAGCTGTTTTTT.

The sample holds one count of this clone. This chain joins TRBV29-1 and TRBJ2-4; D is possibly TRBD2 (7 bases). The CDR3 has 13 amino acids. Trimming removed 6 bases from V and 7 bases from J, with 16 bases in between. Germline loops: CDR1 SQVTM, CDR2 ANQGSEA. CDR3 amino acids: CSVLGGARNIQYF. The CDR3 DNA reads TGCAGCGTCCTAGGGGGGGCGCGGAACATTCAGTACTTC.

The rearrangement uses TRBV5-8 and TRBJ1-2; a possible D gene is TRBD1 (6 bases). V lost 4 bases, J lost 2 bases, and 18 bases lay in between. CDR1 SGHTS and CDR2 YDEGEE come from the germline V gene. The CDR3 contains 16 residues. DNA for the CDR3: TGTGCCAGCAGCCCGCCGGGGTGGGGGCAGAACTATGGCTACACCTTC. Its protein product is CASSPPGWGQNYGYTF.

The genes are TRBV7-2 and TRBJ2-2; 7 positions agree with TRBD1. With 6 bases clipped from V and 7 bases from J, the junction kept 11 bases outside the gene matches. Germline values: CDR1 SGHTA, CDR2 FQGNSA. The CDR3 loop spans 15 amino acids. This CDR3 reads CASSYGDRENGELFF. In DNA, the CDR3 is TGTGCCAGCAGTTACGGTGACAGGGAGAACGGGGAGCTGTTTTTT. The full variable domain, completed using reference TRBV7-2 and TRBJ2-2, is GAGVSQSPSNKVTEKGKDVELRCDPISGHTALYWYRQSLGQGLEFLIYFQGNSAPDKSGLPSDRFSAERTGGSVSTLTIQRTQQEDSAVYLCASSYGDRENGELFFGEGSRLTVL.

The chain uses TRBV14 and TRBJ1-4, with 8 bases fitting TRBD1. The ends lost 4 bases at V and 5 bases at J; junction bases unmatched: 3. The CDR3 consists of 14 residues. The germline V gene encodes CDR1 SGHDN and CDR2 FVKESK. Here the CDR3 DNA reads TGTGCCAGCAGCCCGGACAGGGTAAATGAAAAACTGTTTTTT. The encoded protein is CASSPDRVNEKLFF.

The chain couples TRBV19 to TRBJ2-5; maybe TRBD2 (5 bases). Germline V CDR1 and CDR2: LNHDA, SQIVND (reference sequence). The CDR3 is 15 amino acids. Trimming took 3 bases from V and 4 from J, leaving 15 bases between them. The CDR3 DNA reads TGTGCCAGTAGTATTTGGACTCCTAGAGGAGAGACCCAGTACTTC. Translation: CASSIWTPRGETQYF. The whole variable domain, remainder taken from reference TRBV19 and TRBJ2-5, is DGGITQSPKYLFRKEGQNVTLSCEQNLNHDAMYWYRQDPGQGLRLIYYSQIVNDFQKGDIAEGYSVSREKKESFPLTVTSAQKNPTAFYLCASSIWTPRGETQYFGPGTRLLVL.

V is TRBV6-5 and J is TRBJ2-7; D is perhaps TRBD2 (5 bases). With 0 bases removed from V and 11 bases from J, the gap between germline ends came to 8 bases. Germline V gene sequence: CDR1 MNHEY, CDR2 SVGAGI. The CDR3 has 11 residues. As DNA, the CDR3 is TGTGCCAGCAGTTACTCGGGGAGTGAGTACTTC. It encodes CASSYSGSEYF.

This clone came up a few times. The rearrangement uses TRBV4-3 and TRBJ1-4; D not resolved. Germline lookup yields CDR1 LGHNA and CDR2 YSLEER. This CDR3 region has 13 residues. Deletions cut 0 bases from V and 12 bases from J, with 11 bases between. CDR3 sequence (DNA): TGCGCCAGCAGCCAAGATGCCCTACGCGAACTGTTTTTT. It is translated as CASSQDALRELFF.

The J gene is TRBJ2-5, the V gene TRBV6-5; the D gene is possibly TRBD2 (5 bases). The CDR3 sequence is 13 residues long. Trimming cost V 6 bases and J 2 bases, with 10 bases left between them. CDR1 is MNHEY, CDR2 SVGAGI, per germline. This chain's CDR3 is CASRQSGQETQYF. Here the CDR3 DNA reads TGTGCCAGCAGACAGAGCGGACAAGAGACCCAGTACTTC.

This chain uses TRBV3-1 (or the pseudogene TRBV3-2) with TRBJ1-6; TRBD1 agrees at 7 bases. The CDR3 loop spans 16 amino acids. Germline trimming cut 1 base from V and 7 bases from J; bases unmatched to any gene: 7. Looked up from germline, CDR1 is LGHDT and CDR2 is YNNKEL (reference sequence). The CDR3 is CASSQASGTANSPLHF. The CDR3 DNA reads as TGTGCCAGCAGCCAAGCGTCCGGGACAGCGAATTCACCCCTCCACTTT.

This chain uses TRBV9 with TRBJ2-7, with 8 bases matching TRBD1. This CDR3 has 14 amino acids. Germline assignment: CDR1 SGDLS and CDR2 YYNGEE. After removal of 4 bases from V and 3 bases from J, the junction contained 6 bases not matched to a gene. The chain's CDR3 is CASSRGQGSYEQYF. CDR3 DNA: TGTGCCAGCAGCCGAGGACAGGGTAGCTACGAGCAGTACTTC.

The V gene is TRBV10-3, the J gene TRBJ2-7; tentatively, D is TRBD1 (5 bases). The CDR3 has 14 residues. The germline V gene encodes CDR1 ENHRY and CDR2 SYGVKD. V lost 3 bases and J 5 bases, leaving 14 bases between the germline ends. This chain's CDR3 is CAISDLVGANEQYF. The CDR3 nucleotides read TGTGCCATCAGTGACCTGGTAGGGGCTAACGAGCAGTACTTC.

This sequence joins TRBV7-2 and TRBJ2-3, with 12 bases fitting TRBD2. V was pared by 4 bases and J by 5 bases, with 10 bases of the junction left unmatched. The CDR3 totals 17 residues. From germline, CDR1 is SGHTA and CDR2 FQGNSA. CDR3 in amino acids: CASSSAPSGGAKDTQYF. The CDR3 nucleotides read TGTGCCAGCAGCTCCGCCCCTAGCGGGGGGGCTAAAGATACGCAGTATTTT.

The rearrangement uses TRBV7-2 and TRBJ1-2; D uncertain. This CDR3 has 16 residues. Per germline, CDR1 SGHTA and CDR2 FQGNSA. V lost 1 base and J lost 5, with 17 bases in between. The CDR3 sequence is CASSLVHVPTKYGYTF. The CDR3 nucleotides are TGTGCCAGCAGCTTAGTACACGTCCCAACAAAATATGGCTACACCTTC.

This sequence joins TRBV27 and TRBJ1-6, with TRBD1 matching 9 bases. Per germline, CDR1 MNHEY and CDR2 SMNVEV (reference sequence). With V trimmed by 4 bases and J by 9 bases, 10 bases remained unmatched. This CDR3 has 16 residues. CDR3 in amino acids: CASSSSSGTGTSPLHF. The CDR3 DNA reads TGTGCCAGCAGTTCATCCTCCGGGACAGGGACTTCACCCCTCCACTTT.

The CDR3 nucleotides are TGTGCCTCGGGGGCGGTGGGTACAGATACGCAGTATTTT. Translation gives CASGAVGTDTQYF. The J gene is TRBJ2-3, the V gene TRBV10-3; the D gene could be TRBD1 or TRBD2 (6 bases each). Trimming pared 11 bases from V and 3 bases from J, leaving 15 bases between. The CDR3 length is 13 residues. Germline values: CDR1 ENHRY, CDR2 SYGVKD.